A selection of T cell receptor beta chains follows, all from one sample in a study of blood T cell repertoires in COVID-19. TCRdb's table, derived via immunoSEQ multiplex PCR, lists solely in-frame clones and lacks some. Of tens of thousands of clones listed, about 80% are singletons. The specimen was peripheral blood. The receptors shown here come from a man between 65 and 85 years old with acute or convalescent COVID-19. The CDR3 runs from the conserved cysteine through the conserved F or W. A D gene is named only where the DNA matches it firmly. Size tells how often a clone was seen (once, few, many) or the class of an expanded clone, and some rows leave it out.

J: TRBJ2-1
V: TRBV6-2/TRBV6-3
size: -
D: -
DNA: TGTGCCAGCAGTTACAATTCCGGGACAAGGACGGCCAATGAGCAGTTCTTC
CDR3: CASSYNSGTRTANEQFF

J: TRBJ1-5
V: TRBV28
size: -
D: -
DNA: TGTGCCAGCAGCCCAACGGTGGGTGCGGACAATCAGCCCCAGCATTTT
CDR3: CASSPTVGADNQPQHF

J: TRBJ2-3
V: TRBV7-2
size: -
D: TRBD2
DNA: TGTGCCAGCAGCTCCCGCGGGAGGGGAGGCACAGATACGCAGTATTTT
CDR3: CASSSRGRGGTDTQYF

J: TRBJ2-2
V: TRBV7-2
size: -
D: TRBD1
DNA: TGTGCCAGCAGCTTATTGAACAGGGGGTCCGGGGAGCTGTTTTTT
CDR3: CASSLLNRGSGELFF

J: TRBJ2-1
V: TRBV7-6
size: -
D: TRBD2
DNA: TGTGCCAGCAGCTCATTGACTCTAGCGGGATCCTACAATGAGCAGTTCTTC
CDR3: CASSSLTLAGSYNEQFF

J: TRBJ2-1
V: TRBV7-7
size: -
D: TRBD2
DNA: TGTGCCAGCAGCTTAGTAGTATGGAATATGGGAGGGGTTGTCAATGAGCAGTTCTTC
CDR3: CASSLVVWNMGGVVNEQFF

J: TRBJ2-3
V: TRBV5-6
size: -
D: -
DNA: TGTGCCAGCAGCTTCGACGCGACTAGCACAGATACGCAGTATTTT
CDR3: CASSFDATSTDTQYF

J: TRBJ2-1
V: TRBV9
size: -
D: TRBD1
DNA: TGTGCCAGCAGCACCCCCCGGACAGGGGGTTCCGATGAGCAGTTCTTC
CDR3: CASSTPRTGGSDEQFF

J: TRBJ2-2
V: TRBV30
size: -
D: TRBD2
DNA: TGTGCCTGGATACGGCGCGGGAGGGGTGGGGAGCTGTTTTTT
CDR3: CAWIRRGRGGELFF

J: TRBJ1-4
V: TRBV2
size: few
D: -
DNA: TGTGCCAGCAGTGAAGGCGACATAGCAACTAATGAAAAACTGTTTTTT
CDR3: CASSEGDIATNEKLFF

J: TRBJ2-3
V: TRBV9
size: -
D: TRBD2
DNA: TGTGCCAGCAGCGTAGGGACTAGCGGGTTAGTTAAAGATACGCAGTATTTT
CDR3: CASSVGTSGLVKDTQYF

J: TRBJ2-5
V: TRBV5-4
size: -
D: -
DNA: TGTGCCAGCAGCCACACGGAAGCGGGAGAGACCCAGTACTTC
CDR3: CASSHTEAGETQYF

J: TRBJ1-3
V: TRBV6-2/TRBV6-3
size: few
D: -
DNA: TGTGCCAGCAGTTACTCACGCGGCTCTGGAAACACCATATATTTT
CDR3: CASSYSRGSGNTIYF

J: TRBJ2-1
V: TRBV3-1/TRBV3-2
size: -
D: TRBD2
DNA: TGTGCCAGCACCCAGTTGATGATGGCGGGGGACTACAATGAGCAGTTCTTC
CDR3: CASTQLMMAGDYNEQFF

J: TRBJ1-4
V: TRBV25-1
size: -
D: -
DNA: TGTGCCAGCAGTTCACAGGGAGTTCGGGATGAAAAACTGTTTTTT
CDR3: CASSSQGVRDEKLFF

J: TRBJ2-2
V: TRBV6-1
size: -
D: TRBD1
DNA: TGTGCCAGCAGTGAGGGGACAGGTCGGACCGGGGAGCTGTTTTTT
CDR3: CASSEGTGRTGELFF

J: TRBJ2-3
V: TRBV27
size: -
D: TRBD2
DNA: TGTGCCAGCAGTTTGACCGCTCCTAGCGGCCGCACAGATACGCAGTATTTT
CDR3: CASSLTAPSGRTDTQYF

J: TRBJ1-1
V: TRBV15
size: once
D: TRBD1
DNA: TGTGCCACCAGCAGAGACAGGGGGCCTGAAGCTTTCTTT
CDR3: CATSRDRGPEAFF

J: TRBJ2-5
V: TRBV15
size: -
D: TRBD1
DNA: TGTGCCACCAGCAGAGATCGGGACAGCTTAAGAGAGACCCAGTACTTC
CDR3: CATSRDRDSLRETQYF

J: TRBJ1-1
V: TRBV30
size: -
D: -
DNA: TGTGCCTGGAGCCGAGGACAGACTGAAGCTTTCTTT
CDR3: CAWSRGQTEAFF

J: TRBJ2-1
V: TRBV20-1
size: once
D: TRBD2
DNA: TGCAGTGCTAGTGGGGGCGGGAGGGCCTTAAATGAGCAGTTCTTC
CDR3: CSASGGGRALNEQFF

J: TRBJ1-2
V: TRBV19
size: -
D: TRBD1
DNA: TGTGCCAGTACCCCAGCGGAAGCAGGGGGCAATATGAAGGGCTACACCTTC
CDR3: CASTPAEAGGNMKGYTF

J: TRBJ1-1
V: TRBV18
size: -
D: -
DNA: TGTGCCAGCTCACCTGGACTTCGCGCCACTGAAGCTTTCTTT
CDR3: CASSPGLRATEAFF

J: TRBJ2-1
V: TRBV7-3
size: -
D: -
DNA: TGTGCCAGCAGCTTAACTGGGGGGATCAATGAGCAGTTCTTC
CDR3: CASSLTGGINEQFF

J: TRBJ1-2
V: TRBV4-1
size: few
D: -
DNA: TGCGCCAGCAGCCATCGCTCTGGGGACTTGGGCGGCTACACCTTC
CDR3: CASSHRSGDLGGYTF

J: TRBJ2-1
V: TRBV4-2
size: -
D: TRBD2
DNA: TGTGCCAGCAGCCAAGATCAAAGCGGGGGGACCCCCAATGAGCAGTTCTTC
CDR3: CASSQDQSGGTPNEQFF

J: TRBJ2-1
V: TRBV19
size: once
D: TRBD2
DNA: TGTGCCAGTAGTAGGCGGGAGGCTGGCAATGAGCAGTTCTTC
CDR3: CASSRREAGNEQFF

J: TRBJ2-3
V: TRBV12-3/TRBV12-4
size: -
D: -
DNA: TGTGCCAGCAGTTCAGACAAAGATACGCAGTATTTT
CDR3: CASSSDKDTQYF

J: TRBJ1-2
V: TRBV4-1
size: few
D: -
DNA: TGCGCCAGCAGCCAGTCACTCCAGGGCGTACGAATCAACTATGGCTACACCTTC
CDR3: CASSQSLQGVRINYGYTF

J: TRBJ1-1
V: TRBV20-1
size: -
D: TRBD1
DNA: TGCAGTGCTGGGACAGGTGTTGAAGCTTTCTTT
CDR3: CSAGTGVEAFF

J: TRBJ2-3
V: TRBV7-3
size: -
D: -
DNA: TGTGCCAGCAGCTTAGGCAGAACGGATACGCAGTATTTT
CDR3: CASSLGRTDTQYF

J: TRBJ2-7
V: TRBV24-1
size: -
D: -
DNA: TGTGCCACCAGTGATGGTGGACAGGGAGGGTACGAGCAGTACTTC
CDR3: CATSDGGQGGYEQYF

J: TRBJ1-2
V: TRBV5-1
size: -
D: -
DNA: TGCGCCAGCAGCAGACAGTTCGACAGTTCTGGCTACACCTTC
CDR3: CASSRQFDSSGYTF

J: TRBJ2-7
V: TRBV5-1
size: -
D: TRBD2
DNA: TGCGCCAGCAGCGCCCACCTACTAGCGGACTCCTACGAGCAGTACTTC
CDR3: CASSAHLLADSYEQYF

J: TRBJ1-2
V: TRBV5-1
size: -
D: TRBD1
DNA: TGCGCCAGCAGCTTGAGACAGGGGGTGTTAGATGGCTACACCTTC
CDR3: CASSLRQGVLDGYTF

J: TRBJ1-3
V: TRBV7-3
size: once
D: -
DNA: TGTGCCAGCAGCTTATTGGCGCGGGGCTCGGGAAACACCATATATTTT
CDR3: CASSLLARGSGNTIYF

J: TRBJ2-7
V: TRBV28
size: -
D: TRBD1
DNA: TGTGCCAGCTCCTACAGGGGATACGAGCAGTACTTC
CDR3: CASSYRGYEQYF

J: TRBJ2-7
V: TRBV4-3
size: -
D: TRBD1
DNA: TGCGCCAGCAGCCAATTGGATCGACAGGGGGACTACGAGCAGTACTTC
CDR3: CASSQLDRQGDYEQYF

J: TRBJ1-4
V: TRBV24-1
size: -
D: TRBD1
DNA: TGTGCCACCAGTGACCACAGGGGAGAGGGTGAAAAACTGTTTTTT
CDR3: CATSDHRGEGEKLFF

J: TRBJ1-5
V: TRBV7-9
size: -
D: -
DNA: TGTGCCAGCAGCTTAGAACTTGGAGCCGGCAATCAGCCCCAGCATTTT
CDR3: CASSLELGAGNQPQHF

J: TRBJ2-1
V: TRBV6-2/TRBV6-3
size: -
D: TRBD2
DNA: TGTGCCAGCAGTGAGACTAGCGTCGACAATGAGCAGTTCTTC
CDR3: CASSETSVDNEQFF

J: TRBJ2-1
V: TRBV25-1
size: -
D: TRBD2
DNA: TGTGCCAGCACCTCCTCCCCGGGACTAACCGGTCAAAATGAGCAGTTCTTC
CDR3: CASTSSPGLTGQNEQFF

J: TRBJ2-1
V: TRBV12-5
size: -
D: TRBD1
DNA: TGTGCTAGTGGTTTGGCAACTAAAGAGGACAGGGTGGGCAATGAGCAGTTCTTC
CDR3: CASGLATKEDRVGNEQFF

J: TRBJ2-2
V: TRBV13
size: once
D: -
DNA: TGTGCCAGCAGGGGGGGATCCGGGGAGCTGTTTTTT
CDR3: CASRGGSGELFF

J: TRBJ1-2
V: TRBV11-2
size: -
D: -
DNA: TGTGCCAGCAGCTTCGAACTGCGTAACTACACCTTC
CDR3: CASSFELRNYTF

J: TRBJ2-1
V: TRBV11-3
size: -
D: -
DNA: TGTGCCAGCAGCTTGGACGGGAGCTCCTACAATGAGCAGTTCTTC
CDR3: CASSLDGSSYNEQFF

J: TRBJ1-2
V: TRBV5-6
size: -
D: TRBD1
DNA: TGTGCCAGCAGCCAAACAGGGGGCCTTTACTATGGCTACACCTTC
CDR3: CASSQTGGLYYGYTF

J: TRBJ1-2
V: TRBV7-3
size: -
D: TRBD1
DNA: TGTGCCAGCAGCCTAACCGGGACAGGGAGTATCGGGGCTAACTATGGCTACACCTTC
CDR3: CASSLTGTGSIGANYGYTF

J: TRBJ2-3
V: TRBV28
size: -
D: TRBD2
DNA: TGTGCCAGCACCGGCGGGAGGACCTCAGATACGCAGTATTTT
CDR3: CASTGGRTSDTQYF

J: TRBJ1-1
V: TRBV15
size: -
D: -
DNA: TGTGCCACCAGCAGCGGGGTGAGGAACACTGAAGCTTTCTTT
CDR3: CATSSGVRNTEAFF

J: TRBJ1-5
V: TRBV28
size: -
D: TRBD1
DNA: TGTGCCAGCAGTGACAGGGCCAATCAGCCCCAGCATTTT
CDR3: CASSDRANQPQHF

J: TRBJ2-5
V: TRBV24-1
size: -
D: -
DNA: TGTGCCACCAGTGACCCGACAGAGAATCAAGAGACCCAGTACTTC
CDR3: CATSDPTENQETQYF

J: TRBJ1-4
V: TRBV5-1
size: few
D: TRBD1
DNA: TGCGCCAGCACTACAGGGGGTAATGAAAAACTGTTTTTT
CDR3: CASTTGGNEKLFF

J: TRBJ2-7
V: TRBV5-4
size: -
D: TRBD1
DNA: TGTGCCAGCAGCCCCCGGGACAGGGATAACGAGCAGTACTTC
CDR3: CASSPRDRDNEQYF

J: TRBJ1-1
V: TRBV11-2
size: few
D: -
DNA: TGTGCCAGCAGCCACAGGGAGCCTGAAGCTTTCTTT
CDR3: CASSHREPEAFF

J: TRBJ2-7
V: TRBV11-2
size: once
D: -
DNA: TGTGCCAGCAGCCGGTGGGGGGACGAGCAGTACTTC
CDR3: CASSRWGDEQYF

J: TRBJ2-1
V: TRBV6-5
size: -
D: -
DNA: TGTGCCAGCAGTTACCAAATTAGCTCATCCAATGAGCAGTTCTTC
CDR3: CASSYQISSSNEQFF

J: TRBJ1-1
V: TRBV28
size: -
D: -
DNA: TGTGCCAGCAGTTTCGACAGGTTAACCCCTGAAGCTTTCTTT
CDR3: CASSFDRLTPEAFF

J: TRBJ1-2
V: TRBV6-6
size: -
D: -
DNA: TGTGCCAGCAGTTACGTGCGGGACGATGGCTACACCTTC
CDR3: CASSYVRDDGYTF